A single sample gave rise to the 8 T cell receptor beta chains below, sequenced in a study of post-analysis software for immune sequencing data. Which antigens these TCRs recognize remains unknown. The study, taken as a whole, reports: Included in a set of 5 or 6 TRBV segments more frequent in patients than controls were TRBV5-6, TRBV5-1 and TRBV20-1.

Included in the TCR beta cDNA libraries were unique molecular identifiers. TCRdb used MiXCR to reprocess the PCR reads, holding one entry per CDR3 protein. Here the sample spans some 500,000 distinct CDR3 sequences, nearly 45% being singletons. Source material: blood. Receptors originate from a girl aged 10 to 17 with multiple sclerosis.

This chain connects TRBV29-1 to TRBJ2-7; D may be TRBD1 (5 bases). CDR1 SQVTM and CDR2 ANQGSEA come from the germline V gene. The CDR3 has 15 residues. Trimming stripped 3 bases from V and 3 bases from J, with 18 bases between. CDR3 bases: TGCAGCGTTGAGGGTGGGGCCTTCCCTGACTACGAGCAGTACTTC. Translation gives CSVEGGAFPDYEQYF.

This clonotype appeared a few times. The V gene is TRBV7-9, the J gene TRBJ2-1; tentative D call: TRBD2 (6 bases). The V end lost 4 bases, the J end lost 1 base, and 14 bases lay between the germline ends. Germline V gene data show CDR1 as SEHNR and CDR2 as FQNEAQ (reference sequence). The CDR3 covers 16 residues. The CDR3 DNA reads as TGTGCCAGCAGCTCAAATTTAGCGGAGTCCTACAATGAGCAGTTCTTC. Protein product: CASSSNLAESYNEQFF.

The rearrangement uses TRBV18 and TRBJ2-3; no reliable D call. Germline V gene lookup returns CDR1 KGHSH and CDR2 LQKENI. The CDR3 has 14 amino acids. Trimming stripped 2 bases from V and 3 bases from J, with 9 bases between. DNA of the CDR3: TGTGCCAGCTCACCAGTCGGAGAGACAGATACGCAGTATTTT. Protein: CASSPVGETDTQYF.

This rearrangement joins TRBV20-1 to TRBJ2-7; D is undetermined. Trimming removed 2 bases at V and 7 bases at J, with 18 bases between. This CDR3 spans 14 amino acids. The V gene's germline CDR1 is DFQATT and CDR2 SNEGSKA (reference sequence). DNA of the CDR3: TGCAGTGCTAGAACGGAACGGACCTACAATGAGCAGTACTTC. Translating gives CSARTERTYNEQYF.

This sequence joins TRBV19 and TRBJ2-1; the match to TRBD2 covers 8 bases. V trimming: 7 bases; J trimming: 6 bases; junction bases outside the gene matches: 11. Per germline, CDR1 LNHDA and CDR2 SQIVND (reference sequence). The CDR3 loop spans 15 amino acids. The DNA of the CDR3 is TGTGCCAGTACGCAAAGCGGGAGTATCAGCAATGAGCAGTTCTTC. This sequence encodes CASTQSGSISNEQFF.

Note on this clonotype: Germline is not matched at one junction end, which may reflect a read error. This chain connects TRBV6-5 to TRBJ2-1; D might be TRBD1 (6 bases). CDR3 size: 14 residues. Germline CDR1 and CDR2: MNHEY and SVGAGI. CDR3 in amino acids: CVSSQGTASNEQFF. The CDR3 bases are TGTGTCAGCAGTCAGGGGACCGCTTCCAATGAGCAGTTCTTC.

In its sample, this clonotype was seen a few times. The chain carries TRBV10-3 and TRBJ2-7; possible D gene TRBD1, 7 bases. Germline lookup yields CDR1 ENHRY and CDR2 SYGVKD. The V and J ends lost 0 bases and 5 bases respectively, with 11 bases between them. The CDR3 consists of 14 residues. CDR3: CAISESGGGDEQYF. The CDR3 DNA reads as TGTGCCATCAGTGAGTCCGGAGGGGGCGACGAGCAGTACTTC.

The chain uses TRBV5-6 and TRBJ2-7, with D possibly TRBD2 on 6 matching bases. The ends were cut back, 7 bases at V and 1 base at J, with 12 bases in the middle. Per germline, CDR1 SGHDT and CDR2 YYEEEE. The CDR3 covers 13 residues. CDR3 coding DNA: TGTGCCAGCCGCGGGATAAATTCCTACGAGCAGTACTTC. Translated, it gives CASRGINSYEQYF.